This is a list of T cell receptor beta chains from one sample in a study of shared clonotypes between healthy human individuals. Libraries were prepared by immunoSEQ multiplex PCR; TCRdb keeps only in-frame clonotypes and omits some of them. Here the sample spans about 820,000 clones, almost 95% being singletons. The sample was naive CD8+ T cells sorted from blood. The receptor set was obtained from a man aged 25-40 years in good health. Each CDR3 is given with its conserved first and last residue. D genes are given only for firm matches. Clone size appears in some rows only: once, few, many, or a class for an expanded clone.

clone size,D gene,J gene,V gene,CDR3 protein,CDR3 DNA
-,-,TRBJ2-3,TRBV5-5,CASSYLRTQAPDTQYF,TGTGCCAGCAGCTACCTCCGGACTCAAGCACCAGATACGCAGTATTTT
-,-,TRBJ2-7,TRBV18,CASSPTKDRFSYEQYF,TGTGCCAGCTCACCGACAAAGGACAGATTCTCCTACGAGCAGTACTTC
-,-,TRBJ2-5,TRBV18,CASSGSQETQYF,TGTGCCAGCTCAGGGAGCCAAGAGACCCAGTACTTC
-,-,TRBJ1-1,TRBV2,CASARPYTTEAFF,TGTGCCAGCGCCCGACCCTATACCACTGAAGCTTTCTTT
-,-,TRBJ2-6,TRBV6-1,CASFPRDSGANVLTF,TGTGCCAGCTTCCCTCGGGACTCTGGGGCCAACGTCCTGACTTTC
-,-,TRBJ1-2,TRBV28,CASSFVGKEQLDGYTF,TGTGCCAGCAGTTTTGTCGGTAAGGAACAGCTGGATGGCTACACCTTC
-,TRBD1,TRBJ2-4,TRBV5-6,CASSLGQGVVIQYF,TGTGCCAGCAGCTTGGGACAGGGGGTGGTCATTCAGTACTTC
-,-,TRBJ2-7,TRBV5-5,CASSFGNEQYF,TGTGCCAGCAGCTTCGGTAACGAGCAGTACTTC
-,-,TRBJ2-2,TRBV9,CASSPWGVNTGELFF,TGTGCCAGCAGCCCATGGGGAGTGAACACCGGGGAGCTGTTTTTT
-,-,TRBJ2-7,TRBV19,CASSIGQGLPYEQYF,TGTGCCAGTAGTATCGGTCAGGGACTCCCCTACGAGCAGTACTTC
-,-,TRBJ2-1,TRBV6-4,CASSDSSYNEQFF,TGTGCCAGCAGTGACTCTAGCTACAATGAGCAGTTCTTC
-,TRBD2,TRBJ2-1,TRBV13,CASSPPTSRYNEQFF,TGTGCCAGCAGCCCCCCGACTAGCAGGTACAATGAGCAGTTCTTC
-,TRBD2,TRBJ2-1,TRBV2,CASRGTSGIPYNEQFF,TGTGCCAGCAGGGGGACTAGCGGGATTCCCTACAATGAGCAGTTCTTC
-,TRBD2,TRBJ2-1,TRBV27,CASSRTSGSYNEQFF,TGTGCCAGCAGCCGGACTAGCGGGTCCTACAATGAGCAGTTCTTC
-,-,TRBJ1-2,TRBV11-2,CASSPRYREWGYGYTF,TGTGCCAGCAGCCCACGATACAGGGAATGGGGCTATGGCTACACCTTC
-,TRBD2,TRBJ2-1,TRBV29-1,CSVTTSGGYNEQFF,TGCAGCGTTACGACTAGCGGGGGGTACAATGAGCAGTTCTTC
once,-,TRBJ1-1,TRBV27,CASSLGRGSTEAFF,TGTGCCAGCAGTTTAGGCCGAGGGTCCACTGAAGCTTTCTTT
-,TRBD1,TRBJ1-1,TRBV6-1,CASRTGPEAFF,TGTGCCAGCCGGACAGGGCCTGAAGCTTTCTTT
-,-,TRBJ2-5,TRBV27,CASSSPQSYQETQYF,TGTGCCAGCAGTTCACCACAATCCTATCAAGAGACCCAGTACTTC
-,-,TRBJ2-3,TRBV7-6,CASSEGVVDTDTQYF,TGTGCCAGCAGCGAGGGGGTTGTGGATACAGATACGCAGTATTTT
-,-,TRBJ2-4,TRBV14,CASSHPGLPNIQYF,TGTGCCAGCAGCCACCCGGGACTGCCAAACATTCAGTACTTC
-,TRBD2,TRBJ2-1,TRBV11-3,CASSPSGSDEQFF,TGTGCCAGCAGTCCAAGCGGGAGCGATGAGCAGTTCTTC
once,TRBD2,TRBJ2-1,TRBV27,CASSRASGRGNEQFF,TGTGCCAGCAGTCGAGCTAGCGGGAGGGGGAATGAGCAGTTCTTC
-,TRBD2,TRBJ2-2,TRBV27,CASRGTSGSTGELFF,TGTGCCAGCAGAGGGACTAGCGGGAGCACCGGGGAGCTGTTTTTT
-,-,TRBJ1-2,TRBV29-1,CSVVVREAYGYTF,TGCAGCGTTGTTGTCAGGGAGGCCTATGGCTACACCTTC
-,-,TRBJ2-7,TRBV28,CASSIGRYYEQYF,TGTGCCAGCAGTATCGGCCGTTACTACGAGCAGTACTTC
-,-,TRBJ2-7,TRBV14,CASSQVNSAYEQYF,TGTGCCAGCAGCCAAGTAAATTCAGCCTACGAGCAGTACTTC
-,TRBD1,TRBJ2-7,TRBV7-9,CASSNTGGEQYF,TGTGCCAGCAGCAATACAGGGGGCGAGCAGTACTTC
-,-,TRBJ2-1,TRBV18,CASSPGRAGNEQFF,TGTGCCAGCTCACCAGGTAGGGCTGGCAATGAGCAGTTCTTC
-,-,TRBJ2-3,TRBV28,CASSPPFEGTSTDTQYF,TGTGCCAGCAGTCCCCCTTTCGAAGGGACTAGCACAGATACGCAGTATTTT
-,TRBD1,TRBJ1-1,TRBV9,CASSEGASTEAFF,TGTGCCAGCAGCGAGGGGGCGAGCACTGAAGCTTTCTTT
-,-,TRBJ1-5,TRBV4-1,CASSQDVGPNFPQHF,TGCGCCAGCAGCCAAGATGTCGGGCCGAATTTTCCCCAGCATTTT
-,TRBD2,TRBJ2-3,TRBV11-2,CASSLELAGTDTQYF,TGTGCCAGCAGCTTAGAACTAGCGGGCACAGATACGCAGTATTTT
-,-,TRBJ2-7,TRBV7-9,CASSPAVGAYEQYF,TGTGCCAGCAGCCCCGCGGTAGGAGCCTACGAGCAGTACTTC
-,-,TRBJ2-1,TRBV19,CASSSWLGHEQFF,TGTGCCAGTAGTAGTTGGCTAGGGCATGAGCAGTTCTTC
-,-,TRBJ1-1,TRBV10-3,CAIGAGRGTEAFF,TGTGCCATCGGGGCAGGGCGAGGTACTGAAGCTTTCTTT
-,-,TRBJ2-3,TRBV6-1,CASSGIAGQSDTQYF,TGTGCCAGCAGTGGCATAGCGGGACAGTCGGATACGCAGTATTTT
-,TRBD1,TRBJ1-5,TRBV19,CASSPTGELYQPQHF,TGTGCCAGTAGCCCCACAGGGGAACTTTATCAGCCCCAGCATTTT
-,-,TRBJ1-2,TRBV4-1,CASSLGRGGDGYTF,TGCGCCAGCAGCCTCGGACGAGGGGGGGACGGCTACACCTTC
-,-,TRBJ2-7,TRBV7-9,CASSREGASYEQYF,TGTGCCAGCAGCCGGGAAGGGGCGTCCTACGAGCAGTACTTC
once,TRBD2,TRBJ2-1,TRBV7-9,CASSPPKAGVGVYEQFF,TGTGCCAGCAGCCCCCCAAAAGCGGGAGTGGGTGTCTATGAGCAGTTCTTC